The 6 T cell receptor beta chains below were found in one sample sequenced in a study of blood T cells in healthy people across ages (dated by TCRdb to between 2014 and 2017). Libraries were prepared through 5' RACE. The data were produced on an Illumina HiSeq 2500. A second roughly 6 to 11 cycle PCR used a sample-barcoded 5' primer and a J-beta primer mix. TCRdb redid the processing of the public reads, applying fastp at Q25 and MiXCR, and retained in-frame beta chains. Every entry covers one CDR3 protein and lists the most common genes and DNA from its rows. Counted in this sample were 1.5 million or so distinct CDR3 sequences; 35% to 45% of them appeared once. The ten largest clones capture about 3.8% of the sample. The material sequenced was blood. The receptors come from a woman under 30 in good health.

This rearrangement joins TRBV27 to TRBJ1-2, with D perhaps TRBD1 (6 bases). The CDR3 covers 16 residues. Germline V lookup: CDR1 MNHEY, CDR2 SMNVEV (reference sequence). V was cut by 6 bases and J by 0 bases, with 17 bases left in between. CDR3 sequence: CASRSPQGLANYGYTF. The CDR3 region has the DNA TGTGCCAGCAGGTCACCCCAGGGGCTAGCTAACTATGGCTACACCTTC.

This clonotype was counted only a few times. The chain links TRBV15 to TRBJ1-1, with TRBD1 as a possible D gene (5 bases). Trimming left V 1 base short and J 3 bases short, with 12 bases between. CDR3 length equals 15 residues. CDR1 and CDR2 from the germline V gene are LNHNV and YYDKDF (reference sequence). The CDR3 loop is CATSRASTEHTEAFF. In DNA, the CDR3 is TGTGCCACCAGCAGAGCGTCGACAGAGCACACTGAAGCTTTCTTT.

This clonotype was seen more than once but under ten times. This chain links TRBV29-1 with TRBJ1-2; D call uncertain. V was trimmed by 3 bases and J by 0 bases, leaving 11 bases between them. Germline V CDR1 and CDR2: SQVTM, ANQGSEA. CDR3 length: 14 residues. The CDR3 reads CSVDRSDTNYGYTF. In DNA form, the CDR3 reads TGCAGCGTTGATCGTTCCGACACTAACTATGGCTACACCTTC. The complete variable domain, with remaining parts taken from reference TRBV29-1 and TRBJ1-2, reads SAVISQKPSRDICQRGTSLTIQCQVDSQVTMMFWYRQQPGQSLTLIATANQGSEATYESGFVIDKFPISRPNLTFSTLTVSNMSPEDSSIYLCSVDRSDTNYGYTFGSGTRLTVV.

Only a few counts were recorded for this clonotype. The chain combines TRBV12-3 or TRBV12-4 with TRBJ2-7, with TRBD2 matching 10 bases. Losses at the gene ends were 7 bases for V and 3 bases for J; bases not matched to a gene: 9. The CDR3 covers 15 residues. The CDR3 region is CASNPGTSASYEQYF. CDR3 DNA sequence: TGTGCCAGCAATCCCGGGACTAGCGCCAGCTACGAGCAGTACTTC.

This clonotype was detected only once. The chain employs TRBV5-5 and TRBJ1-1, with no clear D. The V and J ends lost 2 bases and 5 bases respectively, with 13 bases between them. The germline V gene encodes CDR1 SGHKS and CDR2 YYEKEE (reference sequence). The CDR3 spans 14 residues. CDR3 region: CASSLVDFRTEAFF. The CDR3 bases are TGTGCCAGCAGCTTAGTGGACTTTAGGACTGAAGCTTTCTTT. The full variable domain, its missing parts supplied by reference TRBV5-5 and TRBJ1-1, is DAGVTQSPTHLIKTRGQQVTLRCSPISGHKSVSWYQQVLGQGPQFIFQYYEKEERGRGNFPDRFSARQFPNYSSELNVNALLLGDSALYLCASSLVDFRTEAFFGQGTRLTVV.

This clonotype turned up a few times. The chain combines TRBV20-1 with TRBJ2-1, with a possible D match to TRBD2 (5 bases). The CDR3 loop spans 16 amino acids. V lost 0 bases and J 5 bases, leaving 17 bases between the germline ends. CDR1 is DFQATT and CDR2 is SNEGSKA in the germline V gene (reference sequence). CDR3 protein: CSARDPGKFVHNEQFF. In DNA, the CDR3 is TGCAGTGCTAGAGACCCCGGGAAGTTTGTTCACAATGAGCAGTTCTTC.